This section outlines one TCR beta chain sequence together with its context. Antigen: not known. This sample was included in a study of T cell responses to AZD1222 COVID-19 vaccine. Study-level results: Spike-specific TCR breadth and depth went up after people got two AZD1222 doses. At study baseline, merely several AZD1222 recipients were seropositive. Donors in the cohort were predominantly white British and more often female, and clonal diversity was possibly underestimated.

Second-dose intervals of approximately 4 or approximately 12 weeks were pooled. Using immunoSEQ multiplex PCR, the repertoire was profiled, and TCRdb retains in-frame clones only, with some absent. Found here are 180,000 or so clones, under 95% of them singletons; the top ten hold over 0.95%. In germline, CDR1 is LGHDT, CDR2 YNNKEL (reference sequence). The V and J ends lost 1 base and 0 bases respectively, with 15 bases between them. The CDR3 loop spans 18 amino acids. The receptor was isolated from an adult who received the AZD1222 COVID-19 vaccine. Material: peripheral blood, obtained 28 days after the second AZD1222 dose. The rearrangement uses TRBV3-1 (or the pseudogene TRBV3-2) and TRBJ2-2; D is unclear. The CDR3 nucleotides are TGTGCCAGCAGCCAAGTAACATTCCTGAGTGCGAACACCGGGGAGCTGTTTTTT. Encoded protein: CASSQVTFLSANTGELFF.